The 30 T cell receptor beta chains below all came from one sample that was sequenced in a study of OX40 agonist ivuxolimab in advanced cancers. Generated by immunoSEQ multiplex PCR, the TCRdb table keeps only in-frame clones and is missing some. The sample includes approximately 74,000 clones, 75% to 95% of them seen just once. This specimen consisted of CD4+ or CD8+ T cells sorted from blood, obtained in a trial of the OX40 agonist ivuxolimab. These receptors all stem from an adult with an advanced solid tumor such as melanoma, head and neck, liver or kidney cancer.

V and J are TRBV11-3 and TRBJ1-3; 8 bases line up with TRBD1. This CDR3 comprises 15 residues. Germline-derived CDR1 and CDR2 are SGHNT and YENEEA. The J segment lost 7 bases and the V segment lost 5 bases, leaving 10 bases of the junction unmatched. This CDR3 reads CASSIGQGLWNTIYF. In DNA form, the CDR3 reads TGTGCCAGCAGCATAGGACAGGGACTGTGGAACACCATATATTTT.

The V gene is TRBV11-2, the J gene TRBJ2-5; D is ambiguous. The CDR3 runs 14 residues. Germline V lookup: CDR1 SGHAT, CDR2 FQNNGV. The V and J ends lost 3 bases and 4 bases respectively, with 12 bases between them. The DNA of the CDR3 is TGTGCCAGCAGCTTGTTAGGGATCGCAGAGACCCAGTACTTC. It codes for CASSLLGIAETQYF. The entire variable domain, with the rest obtained from reference TRBV11-2 and TRBJ2-5, is as follows: EAGVAQSPRYKIIEKRQSVAFWCNPISGHATLYWYQQILGQGPKLLIQFQNNGVVDDSQLPKDRFSAERLKGVDSTLKIQPAKLEDSAVYLCASSLLGIAETQYFGPGTRLLVL.

The rearrangement uses TRBV28 and TRBJ2-5; 12 bases fit TRBD2. Germline CDR1 reads MDHEN; CDR2 reads SYDVKM. Trimming cost V 6 bases and J 0 bases; bases outside gene matches: 2. The CDR3 extends over 15 amino acids. For the CDR3, the DNA is TGTGCCAGCAGGGGGACTAGCGGGCACCAAGAGACCCAGTACTTC. It codes for CASRGTSGHQETQYF.

The rearrangement links TRBV19 to TRBJ2-3; 7 bases map to TRBD2. V lost 10 bases and J lost 2; bases outside the gene matches: 9. The CDR3 has 14 residues. The germline CDR1 and CDR2 sequences are LNHDA and SQIVND (reference sequence). The CDR3 region has the DNA TGTGCCACTAATCCGGGACTACCCACAGATACGCAGTATTTT. Encoded protein: CATNPGLPTDTQYF.

The DNA of the CDR3 is TGCGCCAGCAGCCAACCGGGTGCCGGGGAGCTGTTTTTT. It encodes CASSQPGAGELFF. This rearrangement joins TRBV4-3 to TRBJ2-2, with unresolved D. V lost 2 bases, J lost 6 bases, and 7 bases lay in between. CDR3 size: 13 residues. CDR1 is LGHNA and CDR2 is YSLEER in the germline V gene.

The V gene is TRBV11-2, the J gene TRBJ2-7; 8 positions agree with TRBD2. Per germline, CDR1 SGHAT and CDR2 FQNNGV. CDR3 length equals 16 residues. Trimming removed 2 bases from V and 0 bases from J; junction bases left unmatched: 6. The CDR3 DNA follows: TGTGCCAGCAGCTTAAGTCCGACTAGCGCCTCCTACGAGCAGTACTTC. Translation: CASSLSPTSASYEQYF. The full variable domain, with the rest looked up from reference TRBV11-2 and TRBJ2-7, is EAGVAQSPRYKIIEKRQSVAFWCNPISGHATLYWYQQILGQGPKLLIQFQNNGVVDDSQLPKDRFSAERLKGVDSTLKIQPAKLEDSAVYLCASSLSPTSASYEQYFGPGTRLTVT.

The J gene is TRBJ2-7, the V gene TRBV11-2; 8 positions match TRBD2. CDR3 size: 15 residues. V shed 2 bases and J 2 bases; nucleotides not matched to a gene: 5. The germline V gene encodes CDR1 SGHAT and CDR2 FQNNGV. CDR3 protein: CASSLSDGRAYEQYF. The CDR3 coding sequence is TGTGCCAGCAGCTTATCCGACGGGAGGGCCTACGAGCAGTACTTC.

Only one count was recorded for this clone. The chain uses TRBV5-6 and TRBJ2-7; 11 bases fit TRBD2. The germline gives CDR1 SGHDT, CDR2 YYEEEE. This CDR3 comprises 12 residues. V dropped 5 bases and J dropped 7; count of bases not matched to a gene: 2. The CDR3 coding sequence is TGTGCCAGCAGGGGACTAGCGGAAGAGCAGTACTTC. This encodes CASRGLAEEQYF.

The rearrangement joins TRBV25-1 to TRBJ1-1; TRBD1 agrees at 7 bases. CDR1 MGHDK and CDR2 SYGVNS come from the germline V gene. V lost 5 bases and J lost 5; bases outside the gene matches: 14. This CDR3 contains 16 residues. CDR3: CASSLTGTTRGTEAFF. CDR3 coding DNA: TGTGCCAGCAGTCTCACCGGGACAACCAGGGGGACTGAAGCTTTCTTT.

The chain employs TRBV2 and TRBJ2-2; D unresolved. This CDR3 is 16 amino acids long. The V end lost 0 bases, the J end lost 6 bases, and 14 bases lay between the germline ends. Germline-derived CDR1 and CDR2 are SNHLY and FYNNEI. CDR3 protein: CASSEAGRGVPGELFF. The DNA for the CDR3 is TGTGCCAGCAGTGAAGCCGGCCGTGGGGTCCCCGGGGAGCTGTTTTTT.

V gene TRBV28 combines with J gene TRBJ2-5, with TRBD2 matching 13 bases. The CDR3 spans 19 residues. With 5 bases clipped from V and 0 bases from J, the junction kept 12 bases outside the gene matches. Germline values: CDR1 MDHEN, CDR2 SYDVKM. Written as DNA, the CDR3 is TGTGCCAGCAGTCGAGGGACGGGACTAGCGGGGAAGTACCAAGAGACCCAGTACTTC. It is translated as CASSRGTGLAGKYQETQYF.

In regard to this clone: The sample carries other DNA sequences with the same CDR3. This sequence joins TRBV7-2 and TRBJ2-2; D is possibly TRBD2 (5 bases). Germline-derived CDR1 and CDR2 are SGHTA and FQGNSA. This CDR3 comprises 12 residues. Trimming stripped 4 bases from V and 7 bases from J, with 7 bases between. In DNA, the CDR3 is TGTGCCAGCAGCTCCCGGGGCGGGGAGCTGTTTTTT. It is translated as CASSSRGGELFF.

Remarks on this clone: This sample also contains other DNA sequences that code for the same CDR3. The rearrangement links TRBV7-9 to TRBJ2-7; D might be TRBD1 (6 bases). The CDR3 runs to 12 residues. Germline CDR1 and CDR2: SEHNR and FQNEAQ (reference sequence). V shed 5 bases and J shed 4 bases, with 9 bases lying between them. The CDR3 loop is CASSPTGYEQYF. In nucleotides, the CDR3 is TGTGCCAGCAGCCCGACAGGTTACGAGCAGTACTTC.

This clone showed up just once. This chain links TRBV19 with TRBJ2-5; TRBD2 aligns across 8 bases. Germline-derived CDR1 and CDR2 are LNHDA and SQIVND (reference sequence). With 3 bases clipped from V and 2 bases from J, the junction kept 8 bases outside the gene matches. This CDR3 has 16 amino acids. The CDR3 DNA reads as TGTGCCAGTAGTATCCAAGCGGGAGAGGGGCAAGAGACCCAGTACTTC. It specifies CASSIQAGEGQETQYF.

This clone has just one count. The rearrangement uses TRBV6-1 and TRBJ2-7; D might be TRBD1 (6 bases). Trimming removed 4 bases from V and 2 bases from J, with 12 bases in between. The CDR3 loop spans 14 amino acids. CDR1 and CDR2 (germline): MNHNS, SASEGT. The CDR3 protein is CASSGRQEPYEQYF. The CDR3 DNA reads TGTGCCAGCAGTGGGCGACAGGAGCCCTACGAGCAGTACTTC.

The chain combines TRBV27 with TRBJ1-2; a weak D match, TRBD1 (6 bases). Germline V lookup: CDR1 MNHEY, CDR2 SMNVEV (reference sequence). The CDR3 length is 15 residues. Between the trimmed V and J ends, which lost 4 bases and 5 bases, there was a span of 17 bases. DNA for the CDR3: TGTGCCAGCAGTTCAGAGCCGGGGGCAAGATATGGCTACACCTTC. Its protein product is CASSSEPGARYGYTF.

The chain joins TRBV27 to TRBJ2-2, with 9 positions matching TRBD2. Germline assignment: CDR1 MNHEY and CDR2 SMNVEV (reference sequence). V lost 0 bases, J lost 1 base, and 3 bases stayed unmatched. This CDR3 spans 17 amino acids. The CDR3 protein is CASSLSSGRLNTGELFF. For the CDR3, the DNA is TGTGCCAGCAGTTTATCTAGCGGGAGATTGAACACCGGGGAGCTGTTTTTT.

Concerning this clone itself: Because the CDR3 is missing its conserved closing phenylalanine or tryptophan, this is likely a read error. In DNA form, the CDR3 reads TGCAGCGGCAAGACAGGTACAGGATACGAGCAGTACTCC. Amino acid sequence: CSGKTGTGYEQYS. V and J are TRBV29-1 and TRBJ2-7; D possibly corresponds to TRBD1 (6 bases). Germline loops: CDR1 SQVTM, CDR2 ANQGSEA. Trimming removed 7 bases at V and 4 bases at J, with 17 bases between. This CDR3 comprises 13 residues.

The chain combines TRBV5-1 with TRBJ2-5; tentative D call: TRBD1 (5 bases). CDR1 and CDR2 (germline): SGHRS, YFSETQ. V gave up 1 base and J gave up 5 bases, with 15 bases separating them. This CDR3 is 15 amino acids long. CDR3 DNA: TGCGCCAGCAGCTTGAGCCTCAGGGTGGGGGAGACCCAGTACTTC. The encoded protein is CASSLSLRVGETQYF.

The J gene is TRBJ2-2, the V gene TRBV28; tentatively, D is TRBD2 (5 bases). V lost 3 bases and J 1 base, leaving 9 bases between the germline ends. This CDR3 region has 15 residues. Germline CDR1 reads MDHEN; CDR2 reads SYDVKM. Here the CDR3 DNA reads TGTGCCAGCAGTTTCTCTAGCCTGAACACCGGGGAGCTGTTTTTT. Residues: CASSFSSLNTGELFF. Complete variable domain (other parts from reference TRBV28 and TRBJ2-2): DVKVTQSSRYLVKRTGEKVFLECVQDMDHENMFWYRQDPGLGLRLIYFSYDVKMKEKGDIPEGYSVSREKKERFSLILESASTNQTSMYLCASSFSSLNTGELFFGEGSRLTVL.

The chain joins TRBV14 to TRBJ2-3; 10 nucleotides match TRBD1. V trimming: 1 base; J trimming: 8 bases; junction bases outside the gene matches: 3. Germline CDR1 is SGHDN and CDR2 is FVKESK. The CDR3 loop spans 14 amino acids. The CDR3 is CASSQGTGGSTQYF. Written as DNA, the CDR3 is TGTGCCAGCAGCCAAGGGACAGGGGGGTCTACGCAGTATTTT.

The chain employs TRBV6-5 and TRBJ2-3; TRBD1 matches at 10 bases. The trim removed 7 bases at V and 4 bases at J, leaving 8 bases unmatched. Germline lookup yields CDR1 MNHEY and CDR2 SVGAGI. The CDR3 has 15 residues. The CDR3 spells CASTPPGTGADTQYF. As DNA, the CDR3 is TGTGCCAGCACTCCTCCCGGGACAGGGGCAGATACGCAGTATTTT.

The chain joins TRBV28 to TRBJ1-1, with D possibly being TRBD1 (5 bases). The V end lost 7 bases, the J end lost 1 base, and 19 bases lay between the germline ends. This CDR3 is 16 amino acids long. Germline V gene sequence: CDR1 MDHEN, CDR2 SYDVKM. The CDR3 spells CASNIPGTGKNTEAFF. CDR3 bases: TGTGCCAGCAATATACCCGGGACGGGGAAGAACACTGAAGCTTTCTTT.

The CDR3 sequence: CASSYRYEQYF. CDR3 DNA sequence: TGTGCCAGCAGTTACCGATACGAGCAGTACTTC. The chain couples TRBV6-1 to TRBJ2-7; D is ambiguous. The CDR3 consists of 11 residues. V was pared by 5 bases and J by 4 bases, with 6 bases between. The germline V gene encodes CDR1 MNHNS and CDR2 SASEGT.

The chain couples TRBV21-1 to TRBJ2-7; the D call in the table, TRBD2, was not verified against the DNA. TRBV21-1 is termed a pseudogene. CDR3 length equals 15 residues. CDR3 nucleotides: TGTGCCAGCAGCATCTCTTGGCGGTTTGGCGACGAGCAGTACTTC. It codes for CASSISWRFGDEQYF.

This clone occurred once. The V and J genes are TRBV28 and TRBJ2-7; 9 bases match TRBD1. Germline values: CDR1 MDHEN, CDR2 SYDVKM. This CDR3 contains 14 residues. The V gene end was trimmed by 10 bases and the J gene end by 6 bases; junction bases not matched to a gene: 13. The CDR3 sequence is CANGYGTGRGEQYF. For the CDR3, the DNA is TGTGCCAACGGCTACGGGACAGGGCGAGGCGAGCAGTACTTC.

J is TRBJ2-7 and V is TRBV28; weak D call: TRBD1 (5 bases). The ends were cut back, 4 bases at V and 9 bases at J, with 16 bases in the middle. This CDR3 has 13 amino acids. Germline values: CDR1 MDHEN, CDR2 SYDVKM. Written as DNA, the CDR3 is TGTGCCAGCAGTTCCACAGGTCTCTTAGGGCAGTACTTC. Translated, it gives CASSSTGLLGQYF.

The rearrangement uses TRBV6-5 and TRBJ2-7; the match to TRBD1 covers 8 bases. The germline V gene has CDR1 MNHEY and CDR2 SVGAGI. The CDR3 totals 11 residues. The junction had 3 bases not matched to a gene; V was cut back by 8 bases and J by 6 bases. CDR3 region: CASGQGTEQYF. In nucleotides, the CDR3 is TGTGCCAGCGGACAGGGTACCGAGCAGTACTTC.

The chain's CDR3 is CASSVLAGEGTQYF. The CDR3 DNA reads as TGTGCCAGCAGCGTGCTAGCGGGGGAAGGTACGCAGTATTTT. The chain recombines TRBV9 with TRBJ2-3; 10 nucleotides agree with TRBD2. The junction had 5 bases not matched to a gene; V was cut back by 2 bases and J by 8 bases. This CDR3 region has 14 residues. Germline loops: CDR1 SGDLS, CDR2 YYNGEE.

The sample holds one count of this clone. The chain links TRBV2 to TRBJ1-4; D uncertain. V gave up 2 bases and J gave up 0 bases, with 7 bases separating them. The CDR3 consists of 15 residues. Germline CDR1 SNHLY, CDR2 FYNNEI. In DNA, the CDR3 is TGTGCCAGCAGTGAATCGGGAGCAACTAATGAAAAACTGTTTTTT. Translated, it gives CASSESGATNEKLFF.